A selection of T cell receptor beta chains follows, all from one sample in a study of T cell responses to AZD1222 COVID-19 vaccine. The data were produced by immunoSEQ multiplex PCR, yet TCRdb's version contains in-frame clones alone and is incomplete. The data hold some 170,000 clones, with around 90% observed a single time. Here the sequenced sample was peripheral blood, taken on day 0 of AZD1222 vaccination. All receptors come from an adult in good health. CDR3s include the opening cysteine and the closing phenylalanine or tryptophan. The order of the fields is CDR3 length, J gene, V gene, D gene, clone size, CDR3 DNA, CDR3 protein. The D gene is left open where the match is weak. Clone sizes are given selectively: once, few, many, or a class where the clone is expanded.

CDR3 length: 14; J gene: TRBJ1-1; V gene: TRBV29-1; D gene: .; clone size: .; CDR3 DNA: TGCAGCGTACGTCCTAGTGGGGGGAACACTGAAGCTTTCTTT; CDR3 protein: CSVRPSGGNTEAFF
CDR3 length: 16; J gene: TRBJ2-7; V gene: TRBV11-2; D gene: .; clone size: .; CDR3 DNA: TGTGCCAGCAGCTTATATATCGGGATAGGGGAAGGCGAGCAGTACTTC; CDR3 protein: CASSLYIGIGEGEQYF
CDR3 length: 14; J gene: TRBJ2-7; V gene: TRBV28; D gene: .; clone size: .; CDR3 DNA: TGTGCCAGCAGTTTTCAACTGCCTCCCTACGAGCAGTACTTC; CDR3 protein: CASSFQLPPYEQYF
CDR3 length: 15; J gene: TRBJ1-2; V gene: TRBV7-9; D gene: TRBD1; clone size: .; CDR3 DNA: TGTGCCAGCAGCCCAGGACAGGGGGCGGGCGATGGCTACACCTTC; CDR3 protein: CASSPGQGAGDGYTF
CDR3 length: 19; J gene: TRBJ1-6; V gene: TRBV27; D gene: TRBD1; clone size: .; CDR3 DNA: TGTGCCAGCAGTCCGAGGCTATTCGAGACAGGGATCGGTAATTCACCCCTCCACTTT; CDR3 protein: CASSPRLFETGIGNSPLHF
CDR3 length: 13; J gene: TRBJ2-1; V gene: TRBV19; D gene: .; clone size: few; CDR3 DNA: TGTGCCAGTAGTGACCGGAGGTACAATGAGCAGTTCTTC; CDR3 protein: CASSDRRYNEQFF
CDR3 length: 15; J gene: TRBJ1-4; V gene: TRBV6-5; D gene: TRBD1; clone size: .; CDR3 DNA: TGTGCCAGCAGTAAACAGGGACAGGGTAATGAAAAACTGTTTTTT; CDR3 protein: CASSKQGQGNEKLFF
CDR3 length: 16; J gene: TRBJ2-1; V gene: TRBV19; D gene: .; clone size: .; CDR3 DNA: TGTGCCAGTAGTATAGAGGGGGCCGGGAGAAGGAATGAGCAGTTCTTC; CDR3 protein: CASSIEGAGRRNEQFF
CDR3 length: 14; J gene: TRBJ2-4; V gene: TRBV7-9; D gene: .; clone size: .; CDR3 DNA: TGTGCCAGCAGCTTAGATGGTTTGAGCAACATTCAGTACTTC; CDR3 protein: CASSLDGLSNIQYF
CDR3 length: 13; J gene: TRBJ2-3; V gene: TRBV27; D gene: .; clone size: .; CDR3 DNA: TGTGCCAGCAGTTTGGGCGAGCCTGGTACGCAGTATTTT; CDR3 protein: CASSLGEPGTQYF
CDR3 length: 14; J gene: TRBJ2-7; V gene: TRBV7-8; D gene: TRBD1; clone size: .; CDR3 DNA: TGTGCCAGCAGCTTACGACAGGGCCCCTACGAGCAGTACTTC; CDR3 protein: CASSLRQGPYEQYF
CDR3 length: 15; J gene: TRBJ2-7; V gene: TRBV3-1/TRBV3-2; D gene: .; clone size: .; CDR3 DNA: TGTGCCAGCAGCCGATCAGGAGACAGATCCTACGAGCAGTACTTC; CDR3 protein: CASSRSGDRSYEQYF
CDR3 length: 13; J gene: TRBJ1-6; V gene: TRBV3-1/TRBV3-2; D gene: .; clone size: once; CDR3 DNA: TGTGCCAGCAGCCGGACAACTGGTTCACCCCTCCACTTT; CDR3 protein: CASSRTTGSPLHF
CDR3 length: 14; J gene: TRBJ2-7; V gene: TRBV18; D gene: TRBD2; clone size: .; CDR3 DNA: TGTGCCAGCTCACCGACGACTAGCCCCTACGAGCAGTACTTC; CDR3 protein: CASSPTTSPYEQYF
CDR3 length: 16; J gene: TRBJ2-1; V gene: TRBV4-1; D gene: TRBD2; clone size: .; CDR3 DNA: TGCGCCAGCAGCCAAGCCGTAGCGGGACTGAACAATGAGCAGTTCTTC; CDR3 protein: CASSQAVAGLNNEQFF
CDR3 length: 14; J gene: TRBJ2-7; V gene: TRBV7-9; D gene: TRBD2; clone size: .; CDR3 DNA: TGTGCCAGCAGCTCGGGAACTAGCGCCGGCGAGCAGTACTTC; CDR3 protein: CASSSGTSAGEQYF
CDR3 length: 16; J gene: TRBJ2-5; V gene: TRBV27; D gene: TRBD2; clone size: .; CDR3 DNA: TGTGCCAGCAGTGGAGTGGGCGGGAGGTCCCAAGAGACCCAGTACTTC; CDR3 protein: CASSGVGGRSQETQYF
CDR3 length: 13; J gene: TRBJ2-2; V gene: TRBV7-9; D gene: .; clone size: .; CDR3 DNA: TGTGCCAGCAGCTTATCGGACACCGGGGAGCTGTTTTTT; CDR3 protein: CASSLSDTGELFF
CDR3 length: 15; J gene: TRBJ2-5; V gene: TRBV18; D gene: TRBD1; clone size: .; CDR3 DNA: TGTGCCAGCTCACCTCTCAGACAGGGGTTGGAGACCCAGTACTTC; CDR3 protein: CASSPLRQGLETQYF
CDR3 length: 15; J gene: TRBJ2-3; V gene: TRBV19; D gene: .; clone size: .; CDR3 DNA: TGTGCCAGTACCATGCGTGCCGCTAGCACAGATACGCAGTATTTT; CDR3 protein: CASTMRAASTDTQYF
CDR3 length: 11; J gene: TRBJ1-2; V gene: TRBV5-6; D gene: .; clone size: .; CDR3 DNA: TGTGCCAGCAGCCCTTCGTACGGCTACACCTTC; CDR3 protein: CASSPSYGYTF
CDR3 length: 13; J gene: TRBJ2-7; V gene: TRBV14; D gene: .; clone size: .; CDR3 DNA: TGTGCCAGCACCCCTTGGGATGGAGTTCAGCAGTACTTC; CDR3 protein: CASTPWDGVQQYF
CDR3 length: 13; J gene: TRBJ1-2; V gene: TRBV3-1/TRBV3-2; D gene: .; clone size: once; CDR3 DNA: TGTGCCAGCAGCCAGGGGCAGGACTATGGCTACACCTTC; CDR3 protein: CASSQGQDYGYTF
CDR3 length: 13; J gene: TRBJ2-7; V gene: TRBV2; D gene: .; clone size: .; CDR3 DNA: TGTGCCAGCAGGATACAGGAGATCTACGAGCAGTACTTC; CDR3 protein: CASRIQEIYEQYF
CDR3 length: 18; J gene: TRBJ1-3; V gene: TRBV15; D gene: .; clone size: .; CDR3 DNA: TGTGCCACCAGCAGAGATCTGTCGGGCGGGGCCTCTGGAAACACCATATATTTT; CDR3 protein: CATSRDLSGGASGNTIYF